This T cell receptor beta chain comes out of a study of T cells in Graves' hyperthyroidism and ophthalmopathy (dated by TCRdb to about 2019). For the study in its entirety: Peripheral blood samples were taken at initial diagnosis, before any treatment was given. Once sampling was done, hyperthyroidism patients were given methimazole at a starting dose of 30 mg daily, whereas ophthalmopathy patients were given high-dose intravenous methylprednisolone. Whether ophthalmopathy could be predicted prospectively was tested in an independent validation cohort made up of 18 to 20 hyperthyroidism patients plus 17 patients who later progressed to ophthalmopathy. The paper describes TCR Vbeta CDR3 sequencing of 140 or so peripheral blood samples, made up of roughly 40 ophthalmopathy patients, 70 to 75 hyperthyroidism patients and 17 progressor patients. A discovery cohort of about 96 patients, roughly 40 with Graves' ophthalmopathy and about 60 with stable Graves' hyperthyroidism, was used to find distinguishing TCR V-J signatures. The study also compared thyroid tissue and blood T-cell repertoires from roughly six Graves' hyperthyroidism patients. The 100 discovery patients were randomly split 7:3 into training and test sets.

This clonotype came up many times. It lacks a known antigen. Base qualities were left out, and no much larger clone turns up one base away. Ophthalmopathy patients had moderately to severely active disease, Clinical Activity Score of at least 3, NOSPECS grade of at least 4, and duration under 3 months. Exclusion was applied to patients with uncontrolled infections, other autoimmune diseases, pregnancy or lactation. Diagnoses relied on clinical symptoms, serum thyroxine and TRAb, thyroid ultrasound and orbital computed tomography. PBMCs were isolated from around 10 ml of fresh peripheral blood by Ficoll-Paque density gradient centrifugation. Trizol reagent was used to extract total RNA, and RNA quality was then checked on an Agilent 2100 Bioanalyzer. The junction shows trimming of 0 bases on V and 12 bases on J, plus 11 bases between the germline ends. Inclusive of the bounding cysteine and phenylalanine, the CDR3 is 12 residues long. Solely the CDR3 DNA is kept, with 36 bases framed from the first base.

The TCR beta CDR3 regions were amplified from the RNA transcripts. The first round of RT-PCR for the TCR CDR3 was performed with the HTBI primer set and the Qiagen OneStep RT-PCR kit. Libraries were constructed in a second round of multiplex PCR, after which size selection and purification were carried out. Libraries were sequenced paired-end with 100 bp reads on an Illumina HiSeq2000. On the authors' methods: SOAPnuke was used to process the raw data, removing reads that contained adapters or uncalled bases, had a mean Phred below 15, or lacked an exact match to the constant primer or identifier. High-quality paired reads were merged with COPE v1.2.5, and unique nucleotide sequences were defined as clonotypes. Clonotypes were aligned to IMGT TRBV, TRBD and TRBJ reference segments using MiTCR v1.1. Only V-J combinations with frequency above 0.0001, covering 99.2% of repertoires, were analysed. The TCS score was defined as the ratio of F50 (clonal expansion) to E x V (chaos), calculated using BLOSUM62-based TCRdist between CDR3 peptides within each V-J. Welch's t-statistics and random forest reduced roughly 530 V-J features to 13, which were used in a naive Bayes classifier (R e1071). TCRdb cleaned the public reads at Q25 with fastp, built clones with MiXCR and kept in-frame beta chains. Rows matching on CDR3 protein sequence are summarized as one entry with the most common DNA and genes. None of the V and J calls come from the authors' own analysis; TCRdb made them. The sample includes about 350,000 distinct CDR3 sequences, with roughly 20% observed a single time. 15% to 17% of the sample is taken by the ten largest.

Results the study describes overall, beyond this receptor: Most expanded thyroid clonotypes (frequency above 0.001) were also detected in blood, suggesting blood repertoires may reflect thyroid immune responses. In validation, the model predicted progression to ophthalmopathy with roughly 70% sensitivity and about 73% specificity, a median of about 6.7 months before onset. Sample size was not statistically predetermined, and blinding of investigators to group allocation was not performed. A 13 V-J signature model separated ophthalmopathy from stable hyperthyroidism, with approximately 87% sensitivity and 81.08% specificity in cross-validation and 80%/75% in testing.

The source is a woman in her thirties or forties with Graves' ophthalmopathy. Sample: blood. Recombination connected TRBV12-3 or TRBV12-4 to TRBJ1-1; the D gene identity is not certain. The nucleotide sequence is TGTGCCAGCAGTTTAGCGTCGGGTAGGTCTTTCTTT. Translated, it gives CASSLASGRSFF.